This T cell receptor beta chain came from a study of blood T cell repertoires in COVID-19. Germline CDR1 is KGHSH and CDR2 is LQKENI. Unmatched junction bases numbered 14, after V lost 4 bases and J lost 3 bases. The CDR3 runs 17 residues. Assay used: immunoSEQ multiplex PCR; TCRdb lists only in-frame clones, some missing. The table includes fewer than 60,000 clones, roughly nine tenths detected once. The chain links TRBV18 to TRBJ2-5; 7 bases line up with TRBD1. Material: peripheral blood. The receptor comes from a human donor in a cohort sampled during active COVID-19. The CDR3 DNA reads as TGTGCCAGCTCACACCGGACAGGCGATTACTCAAAAGAGACCCAGTACTTC. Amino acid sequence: CASSHRTGDYSKETQYF.